Listed here is a single T cell receptor beta chain. The trim removed 5 bases at V and 0 bases at J, leaving 5 bases unmatched. The CDR3 totals 17 residues. Germline values: CDR1 MNHNY, CDR2 SVGAGI (reference sequence). Data came from immunoSEQ multiplex PCR; TCRdb stores just in-frame clones and leaves some out. The table includes roughly 200,000 clones, around 88% detected once. The data are from a study of blood T cell repertoires in COVID-19. For the study at large: Researchers got acute and convalescent COVID-19 samples from the United States, Italy and Spain.

This receptor was obtained from a man aged 35 to 55 with active or convalescent COVID-19. V is TRBV6-6 and J is TRBJ2-4; TRBD2 aligns across 12 bases. Sequenced sample: peripheral blood. The CDR3 bases are TGTGCCAGCAGTCGCCGGACTAGCGGGACAGCCAAAAACATTCAGTACTTC. Translating it yields CASSRRTSGTAKNIQYF.